Listed below are T cell receptor beta chains from one sample, sequenced in a study of blood T cell repertoires in COVID-19. Profiled with immunoSEQ multiplex PCR; TCRdb holds only in-frame clones, not every one. This table has about 240,000 clones, around 90% appearing once. Sequenced: peripheral blood. The receptors originated from a woman aged 35 to 49 who had recovered from COVID-19. Both conserved end residues are trimmed from each CDR3. Not every row has a clone size; where given, it reads once, few, many or a size class.

v_gene: TRBV18
abundance: .
j_gene: TRBJ2-1
CDR3aa: ASSPTLAGEGGNEQF

v_gene: TRBV5-1
abundance: .
j_gene: TRBJ1-2
CDR3aa: ASSLDGQGWGYT

v_gene: TRBV6-2/TRBV6-3
abundance: .
j_gene: TRBJ1-6
CDR3aa: ASSYLRDDRGRSPLH

v_gene: TRBV10-3
abundance: .
j_gene: TRBJ1-1
CDR3aa: AITGGTEAF

v_gene: TRBV4-3
abundance: .
j_gene: TRBJ1-6
CDR3aa: ASSQGANSPLH

v_gene: TRBV4-1
abundance: once
j_gene: TRBJ2-3
CDR3aa: ASSQVSGDTQY

v_gene: TRBV6-5
abundance: few
j_gene: TRBJ1-4
CDR3aa: ASSYEADEKLF

v_gene: TRBV29-1
abundance: .
j_gene: TRBJ2-5
CDR3aa: SVGVAGGGETQY

v_gene: TRBV5-4
abundance: .
j_gene: TRBJ2-1
CDR3aa: ASSSGTSGPNEQF

v_gene: TRBV27
abundance: .
j_gene: TRBJ2-3
CDR3aa: ASSLWARRTDTQY

v_gene: TRBV19
abundance: .
j_gene: TRBJ2-1
CDR3aa: ASRVVGLWGNEQF

v_gene: TRBV27
abundance: .
j_gene: TRBJ2-2
CDR3aa: ASSLRREGGELF

v_gene: TRBV3-1/TRBV3-2
abundance: .
j_gene: TRBJ2-1
CDR3aa: ASSQGGGGNQF

v_gene: TRBV6-2/TRBV6-3
abundance: few
j_gene: TRBJ2-6
CDR3aa: ASSFGGSGANVLT

v_gene: TRBV19
abundance: .
j_gene: TRBJ1-2
CDR3aa: ASRVGRATYGYT

v_gene: TRBV11-2
abundance: .
j_gene: TRBJ2-5
CDR3aa: ASSPGLAGGPGETQY

v_gene: TRBV25-1
abundance: .
j_gene: TRBJ1-1
CDR3aa: ASTPGGARKTEAF

v_gene: TRBV10-3
abundance: .
j_gene: TRBJ2-3
CDR3aa: AISLSSGVGTDTQY